The next 27 T cell receptor beta chains were all read from a single sample in a study of blood T cell repertoires in COVID-19. The method was immunoSEQ multiplex PCR; TCRdb's version includes in-frame clones alone and lacks a portion of them. The sample yields 300,000 to 350,000 clones, around 90% seen once. Sequencing was performed on peripheral blood. The source is a young man with active or convalescent COVID-19.

The rearrangement joins TRBV28 to TRBJ2-2; 9 bases match TRBD2. The J segment lost 0 bases and the V segment lost 2 bases, leaving 4 bases of the junction unmatched. CDR3 length: 17 residues. Germline V gene data show CDR1 as MDHEN and CDR2 as SYDVKM. Here the CDR3 reads CASSLMRLAANTGELFF. In nucleotides, the CDR3 is TGTGCCAGCAGTTTAATGAGACTAGCGGCGAACACCGGGGAGCTGTTTTTT.

V usage is TRBV5-6 and J usage is TRBJ2-3; tentative D call: TRBD1 (5 bases). This CDR3 spans 14 amino acids. V lost 4 bases, J lost 9 bases, and 18 bases lay in between. CDR1 and CDR2 (germline): SGHDT, YYEEEE. In DNA form, the CDR3 reads TGTGCCAGCAGCCCCACCCAGGGCATGGACACGCAGTATTTT. Protein product: CASSPTQGMDTQYF.

The chain has TRBV5-5 and TRBJ2-3; TRBD1 matches 8 bases. CDR3 length equals 15 residues. J was trimmed by 2 bases and V by 4 bases; bases with no gene match: 6. Germline CDR1 is SGHKS and CDR2 is YYEKEE (reference sequence). CDR3 residues: CASSGTQGVTDTQYF. Written as DNA, the CDR3 is TGTGCCAGCAGCGGGACACAGGGGGTCACAGATACGCAGTATTTT.

The rearrangement joins TRBV4-3 to TRBJ2-3, with 8 bases identical to TRBD2. CDR1 is LGHNA and CDR2 is YSLEER in the germline V gene. V trimming: 1 base; J trimming: 2 bases; junction bases outside the gene matches: 5. CDR3 length: 16 residues. The CDR3 is CASSQVALAATDTQYF. The CDR3 DNA reads as TGCGCCAGCAGCCAAGTGGCACTAGCGGCCACAGATACGCAGTATTTT.

The chain uses TRBV4-3 and TRBJ1-2; 7 bases are shared with TRBD1. The CDR3 sequence is 15 residues long. CDR1 LGHNA and CDR2 YSLEER come from the germline V gene. The V gene end was trimmed by 0 bases and the J gene end by 6 bases; junction bases not matched to a gene: 7. CDR3 coding DNA: TGCGCCAGCAGCCAAGATCAGAAGGGGGCCCATGGCTACACCTTC. Protein sequence: CASSQDQKGAHGYTF.

V usage is TRBV6-2 or TRBV6-3 and J usage is TRBJ1-5; 9 bases are shared with TRBD1. The CDR3 extends over 14 amino acids. Germline CDR1 and CDR2: MNHEY and SVGEGT. The V segment lost 5 bases and the J segment 6 bases; nucleotides outside the gene matches: 5. The CDR3 DNA reads TGTGCCAGCAGTAGACAGGGGGGAACTCAGCCCCAGCATTTT. Translating it yields CASSRQGGTQPQHF.

Here the CDR3 reads CASSLSMAGLYNEQFF. Here the CDR3 DNA reads TGTGCCAGCAGTTTATCAATGGCGGGACTGTACAATGAGCAGTTCTTC. V usage is TRBV28 and J usage is TRBJ2-1; D is possibly TRBD2 (6 bases). CDR1 and CDR2 from the germline V gene are MDHEN and SYDVKM. V was clipped by 1 base and J by 4 bases, with 14 bases between them. This CDR3 has 16 amino acids.

The chain combines TRBV27 with TRBJ2-4; TRBD1 matches at 7 bases. The CDR3 sequence is 16 residues long. V was pared by 4 bases and J by 0 bases, with 6 bases of the junction left unmatched. CDR1 and CDR2 (germline): MNHEY, SMNVEV (reference sequence). The CDR3 sequence: CASSSGTDIAKNIQYF. The CDR3 DNA reads as TGTGCCAGCAGTTCCGGGACAGATATAGCCAAAAACATTCAGTACTTC.

This clone is a singleton in its sample. V gene TRBV27 combines with J gene TRBJ1-1, with D hard to call. The V end was cut by 5 bases, the J end by 7 bases, with 14 bases between. Germline assignment: CDR1 MNHEY and CDR2 SMNVEV (reference sequence). This CDR3 is 13 amino acids long. The CDR3 is CASSGEIGYEAFF. CDR3 DNA: TGTGCCAGCAGTGGGGAGATAGGGTATGAAGCTTTCTTT.

This chain connects TRBV21-1 to TRBJ1-3; TRBD1, as called in the table, went unchecked against the DNA. TRBV21-1 is tagged as a pseudogene. This CDR3 contains 15 residues. The CDR3 sequence is CASSKVLGHQATIYF. The CDR3 nucleotides are TGTGCCAGCAGCAAAGTACTGGGACACCAGGCCACCATATATTTT.

The chain links TRBV23-1 to TRBJ2-7, with 9 bases that match TRBD1. TRBV23-1 is given ORF status, its function remaining uncertain. Trimming removed 10 bases from V and 0 bases from J; junction bases left unmatched: 4. The CDR3 length is 13 residues. CDR3 residues: CANPGQGSYEQYF. The CDR3 DNA is TGCGCCAATCCGGGACAGGGCTCCTACGAGCAGTACTTC.

This clone was seen once. This chain links TRBV6-1 with TRBJ2-6; possible D gene TRBD1, 5 bases. V shed 6 bases and J shed 0 bases, with 15 bases lying between them. Germline-derived CDR1 and CDR2 are MNHNS and SASEGT. The CDR3 loop spans 17 amino acids. The CDR3 loop is CASSERGSSSGANVLTF. The DNA for the CDR3 is TGTGCCAGCAGCGAAAGGGGAAGCAGCTCTGGGGCCAACGTCCTGACTTTC.

This sequence joins TRBV5-6 and TRBJ1-2; a weak D match, TRBD1 (5 bases). Deletions cut 4 bases from V and 2 bases from J, with 12 bases between. This CDR3 comprises 14 residues. Germline CDR1 is SGHDT and CDR2 is YYEEEE. The CDR3: CASSGQGGNYGYTF. The DNA of the CDR3 is TGTGCCAGCAGCGGGCAGGGTGGGAACTATGGCTACACCTTC.

The chain combines TRBV10-3 with TRBJ2-7, with TRBD1 matching 8 bases. With V trimmed by 4 bases and J by 2 bases, 4 bases remained unmatched. CDR3 length: 14 residues. CDR1 and CDR2 (germline): ENHRY, SYGVKD. This CDR3 is CAISGTGLAYEQYF. Here the CDR3 DNA reads TGTGCCATCAGTGGGACAGGGCTGGCCTACGAGCAGTACTTC.

This sequence joins TRBV29-1 and TRBJ1-1, with TRBD1 as a possible D gene (6 bases). Between the trimmed V and J ends, which lost 7 bases and 4 bases, there was a span of 13 bases. The CDR3 has 12 amino acids. The germline CDR1 and CDR2 sequences are SQVTM and ANQGSEA. The CDR3 DNA reads as TGCAGCGCCGGACAGACCGGCACTGAAGCTTTCTTT. This sequence encodes CSAGQTGTEAFF.

This clone was detected once. V is TRBV5-8 and J is TRBJ1-6, with 7 bases matching TRBD1. Germline V gene data show CDR1 as SGHTS and CDR2 as YDEGEE. J was trimmed by 7 bases and V by 4 bases; bases with no gene match: 8. This CDR3 has 15 residues. For the CDR3, the DNA is TGTGCCAGCAGCCCAAGGGACAGCTCAAATTCACCCCTCCACTTT. Translation gives CASSPRDSSNSPLHF.

The CDR3 reads CASSMGADTQYF. Here the CDR3 DNA reads TGTGCCAGTAGTATGGGAGCAGATACGCAGTATTTT. The chain couples TRBV19 to TRBJ2-3, with D possibly matching TRBD2 (5 bases). CDR3 length equals 12 residues. V lost 3 bases, J lost 4 bases, and 5 bases lay in between. Germline values: CDR1 LNHDA, CDR2 SQIVND (reference sequence).

This clone was observed once. This chain connects TRBV10-3 to TRBJ1-5; no definite D call. CDR1 and CDR2 from the germline V gene are ENHRY and SYGVKD. The V end lost 5 bases, the J end lost 0 bases, and 8 bases lay between the germline ends. The CDR3 is 14 residues long. As DNA, the CDR3 is TGTGCCATCAGTCCCCAGGATAGCAATCAGCCCCAGCATTTT. Its protein is CAISPQDSNQPQHF.

The genes are TRBV10-2 and TRBJ2-7; 13 bases are a match to TRBD2. The germline CDR1 and CDR2 sequences are WSHSY and SAAADI. V lost 6 bases, J lost 7 bases, and 9 bases stayed unmatched. The CDR3 spans 15 residues. CDR3 sequence (DNA): TGCGCCAGCAGCCAAACTAGCGGGGGGGCGGGGGAGCAGTACTTC. It is translated as CASSQTSGGAGEQYF.

The chain combines TRBV18 with TRBJ2-7, with a possible D match to TRBD1 (6 bases). Germline V CDR1 and CDR2: KGHSH, LQKENI. Trimming removed 6 bases at V and 4 bases at J, with 13 bases between. The CDR3 runs to 13 residues. This chain's CDR3 is CASSPTGLYEQYF. The CDR3 DNA sequence: TGTGCCAGCTCGCCCACAGGGTTGTACGAGCAGTACTTC.

The rearrangement joins TRBV5-4 to TRBJ2-1, with unresolved D. Germline assignment: CDR1 SGHNT and CDR2 YYREEE (reference sequence). The CDR3 is made up of 12 amino acids. V was clipped by 3 bases and J by 3 bases, with 4 bases between them. Here the CDR3 DNA reads TGTGCCAGCAGCTCGTTCTACAATGAGCAGTTCTTC. Translation: CASSSFYNEQFF. The full variable domain, rest sourced from reference TRBV5-4 and TRBJ2-1, is ETGVTQSPTHLIKTRGQQVTLRCSSQSGHNTVSWYQQALGQGPQFIFQYYREEENGRGNFPPRFSGLQFPNYSSELNVNALELDDSALYLCASSSFYNEQFFGPGTRLTVL.

This chain uses TRBV6-1 with TRBJ1-2; D not certain. This CDR3 has 15 residues. The V gene's germline CDR1 is MNHNS and CDR2 SASEGT. V shed 2 bases and J shed 3 bases, with 13 bases lying between them. Written as DNA, the CDR3 is TGTGCCAGCAGTGAACGGGAGGGTAGAGACTATGGCTACACCTTC. Protein product: CASSEREGRDYGYTF.

The chain links TRBV18 to TRBJ1-2, with 9 bases lining up with TRBD1. V dropped 3 bases and J dropped 7; count of bases not matched to a gene: 12. The CDR3 consists of 16 residues. CDR1 and CDR2 (germline): KGHSH, LQKENI. The CDR3, as DNA: TGTGCCAGCTCACCGCTGCCGGGACAGGGTGAGGCTGGCTACACCTTC. Protein: CASSPLPGQGEAGYTF.

The gene calls are TRBV13 and TRBJ1-2, with TRBD1 matching over 10 bases. The CDR3 consists of 19 residues. The junction had 15 bases not matched to a gene; V was cut back by 1 base and J by 4 bases. CDR1 and CDR2 from the germline V gene are PRHDT and FYEKMQ (reference sequence). CDR3 sequence (DNA): TGTGCCAGCAGCTTAGTTGAGGACAGGGGGACCGCCGTGCCCTATGGCTACACCTTC. It is translated as CASSLVEDRGTAVPYGYTF.

This chain joins TRBV6-5 and TRBJ1-4; TRBD1 matches at 7 bases. With 5 bases clipped from V and 8 bases from J, the junction kept 11 bases outside the gene matches. Germline V gives CDR1 MNHEY, CDR2 SVGAGI. The length of the CDR3 is 15 residues. DNA of the CDR3: TGTGCCAGCAGTACAGACCTGACAGGGTGGGAAAAACTGTTTTTT. This gives the protein CASSTDLTGWEKLFF.

This clone was observed once. The rearrangement uses TRBV6-5 and TRBJ1-1; D is ambiguous. This CDR3 spans 13 amino acids. Trimming took 6 bases from V and 7 from J, leaving 15 bases between them. Looked up from germline, CDR1 is MNHEY and CDR2 is SVGAGI. The CDR3 is CASRWVGAGEAFF. CDR3 DNA sequence: TGTGCCAGCAGGTGGGTGGGTGCGGGTGAAGCTTTCTTT.

The rearrangement links TRBV7-9 to TRBJ1-6, with D hard to call. In germline, CDR1 is SEHNR, CDR2 FQNEAQ (reference sequence). V gave up 3 bases and J gave up 16 bases, with 13 bases separating them. CDR3 length: 12 residues. CDR3 loop: CASSLSGRDLHF. The DNA of the CDR3 is TGTGCCAGCAGCTTGTCCGGGCGGGATCTCCACTTT.